The 30 T cell receptor beta chains below come from one sample, sequenced in a study of prognosis after radiotherapy for stage I lung cancer. Genomic DNA served as the source from which two-round multiplex PCR generated TCR beta CDR3 amplicons. Round-one PCR had primers specific to each TRBV and TRBJ gene. TCRdb ran MiXCR on the multiplex PCR reads and lists one entry per CDR3 protein. The table records nearly 25,000 distinct CDR3 sequences, 35% to 40% of them present only once. Sequences were derived from PBMCs, sampled before or after stereotactic body radiation therapy (not recorded which). Receptors originate from a donor over 45 with non-small cell lung cancer.

The V call is TRBV24-1, the J call TRBJ2-5, with a tentative D call TRBD2 (6 bases). This CDR3 is built from 17 residues. With 0 bases removed from V and 7 bases from J, the gap between germline ends came to 20 bases. Germline V lookup: CDR1 KGHDR, CDR2 SFDVKD. This chain's CDR3 is CATSDLGLDKEGSTQYF. Written as DNA, the CDR3 is TGTGCCACCAGTGATTTGGGATTAGACAAGGAGGGTTCGACCCAGTACTTC.

The chain uses TRBV28 and TRBJ1-2, with D perhaps TRBD1 (5 bases). There are 14 residues in the CDR3. CDR1 and CDR2 from the germline V gene are MDHEN and SYDVKM. V lost 3 bases to trimming and J lost 5 bases, with 13 bases between them. CDR3: CASSLGGRGYGYTF. As DNA, the CDR3 is TGTGCCAGCAGTTTGGGGGGTCGCGGATATGGCTACACCTTC.

This clonotype was picked up many times. The gene calls are TRBV6-1 and TRBJ2-3; 7 positions agree with TRBD1. The trim removed 5 bases at V and 3 bases at J, leaving 8 bases unmatched. The CDR3 runs 15 residues. CDR1 is MNHNS and CDR2 is SASEGT in the germline V gene. The CDR3 nucleotides are TGTGCCAGCAGTTACCGGACAGGATTTACAGATACGCAGTATTTT. Protein: CASSYRTGFTDTQYF.

Details on this clonotype: This may arise from a read error, as a much more abundant clone is one base away. The gene calls are TRBV6-5 and TRBJ2-1; D remains unclear. V shed 2 bases and J shed 5 bases, with 22 bases lying between them. The CDR3 has 18 residues. Germline V gives CDR1 MNHEY, CDR2 SVGAGI. The CDR3 bases are TGTGCCAGCAGTTACCCCGTGGGGTCCCCCCCCCCCCACAATGAGCAGTTCTTC. The encoded protein is CASSYPVGSPPPHNEQFF.

Ten or more counts support this clonotype. The gene calls are TRBV24-1 and TRBJ1-1; 9 positions match TRBD1. The CDR3 runs 16 residues. V lost 5 bases and J lost 4; bases outside the gene matches: 10. CDR1 KGHDR and CDR2 SFDVKD come from the germline V gene. The CDR3 DNA reads as TGTGCCACCAGTGCAGCCGGGACAGGGATGGGCACTGAAGCTTTCTTT. Its protein product is CATSAAGTGMGTEAFF.

The chain employs TRBV11-2 and TRBJ2-1, with D unresolved. V lost 3 bases and J 0 bases, leaving 9 bases between the germline ends. Germline-derived CDR1 and CDR2 are SGHAT and FQNNGV. This CDR3 has 15 residues. The DNA of the CDR3 is TGTGCCAGCAGCTTTTACGTTATCTCCTACAATGAGCAGTTCTTC. As protein: CASSFYVISYNEQFF.

The genes are TRBV27 and TRBJ2-7; D remains ambiguous. CDR3 length: 15 amino acids. V shed 3 bases and J shed 0 bases, with 12 bases lying between them. CDR1 is MNHEY, CDR2 SMNVEV, per germline (reference sequence). CDR3 sequence reads: CASSLKYPSSYEQYF. The CDR3 coding sequence is TGTGCCAGCAGTTTGAAGTATCCGAGCTCCTACGAGCAGTACTTC.

This clonotype has ten or more counts. The chain has TRBV7-9 and TRBJ2-6; D is ambiguous. Germline V gene lookup returns CDR1 SEHNR and CDR2 FQNEAQ (reference sequence). The V end lost 1 base, the J end lost 0 bases, and 4 bases lay between the germline ends. This CDR3 region has 15 residues. CDR3 nucleotides: TGTGCCAGCAGCTTAGGCGTCTCTGGGGCCAACGTCCTGACTTTC. Translation: CASSLGVSGANVLTF.

This clonotype was recorded many times. This chain connects TRBV5-1 to TRBJ2-1; D not resolved. Germline CDR1 SGHRS, CDR2 YFSETQ. Trimming removed 6 bases from V and 6 bases from J, with 10 bases in between. The CDR3 sequence is 12 residues long. The CDR3 sequence is CASTEGSNEQFF. The CDR3 bases are TGCGCCAGCACGGAAGGGTCCAATGAGCAGTTCTTC. Full variable domain (outside the CDR3, taken from reference TRBV5-1 and TRBJ2-1): KAGVTQTPRYLIKTRGQQVTLSCSPISGHRSVSWYQQTPGQGLQFLFEYFSETQRNKGNFPGRFSGRQFSNSRSEMNVSTLELGDSALYLCASTEGSNEQFFGPGTRLTVL.

This clonotype was seen many times. V is TRBV7-9 and J is TRBJ1-6; TRBD1 aligns across 7 bases. The CDR3 has 15 amino acids. J was trimmed by 3 bases and V by 5 bases; bases with no gene match: 4. Germline CDR1 SEHNR, CDR2 FQNEAQ (reference sequence). The CDR3, as DNA: TGTGCCAGCAGCGCGACAGGGTTCTATAATTCACCCCTCCACTTT. Translated, it gives CASSATGFYNSPLHF. Filled out from reference TRBV7-9 and TRBJ1-6, the complete variable domain reads DTGVSQNPRHKITKRGQNVTFRCDPISEHNRLYWYRQTLGQGPEFLTYFQNEAQLEKSRLLSDRFSAERPKGSFSTLEIQRTEQGDSAMYLCASSATGFYNSPLHFGNGTRLTVT.

This clonotype has a count of ten or more. V gene TRBV5-1 combines with J gene TRBJ2-5; TRBD2 agrees at 9 bases. Germline lookup yields CDR1 SGHRS and CDR2 YFSETQ. V shed 1 base and J 5 bases; nucleotides not matched to a gene: 3. This CDR3 contains 14 residues. The CDR3 spells CASSLKAGGETQYF. The DNA of the CDR3 is TGCGCCAGCAGCTTGAAGGCGGGAGGGGAGACCCAGTACTTC. Full variable domain (rest looked up from reference TRBV5-1 and TRBJ2-5): KAGVTQTPRYLIKTRGQQVTLSCSPISGHRSVSWYQQTPGQGLQFLFEYFSETQRNKGNFPGRFSGRQFSNSRSEMNVSTLELGDSALYLCASSLKAGGETQYFGPGTRLLVL.

The chain carries TRBV7-8 and TRBJ1-1; tentative D call: TRBD1 (5 bases). The CDR3 length is 14 residues. Germline V gives CDR1 SGHVS, CDR2 FQNEAQ. Trimming cost V 5 bases and J 4 bases, with 14 bases left between them. Here the CDR3 reads CASSPLGDATEAFF. The CDR3 region has the DNA TGTGCCAGCAGCCCCCTAGGGGATGCCACTGAAGCTTTCTTT.

This clonotype was found many times. The chain recombines TRBV2 with TRBJ1-1; possible D gene TRBD1, 6 bases. V lost 4 bases, J lost 4 bases, and 13 bases lay in between. The germline gives CDR1 SNHLY, CDR2 FYNNEI. CDR3 size: 14 residues. In DNA, the CDR3 is TGTGCCAGCAGTGGTTCCGGGGGCGGCACTGAAGCTTTCTTT. This codes for CASSGSGGGTEAFF.

At least ten counts were recorded for this clonotype. J is TRBJ2-1 and V is TRBV7-2, with a weak D call TRBD1 (5 bases). The germline V and J ends were trimmed by 5 bases and 7 bases, with 9 bases remaining between them. The CDR3 loop spans 12 amino acids. The germline V gene encodes CDR1 SGHTA and CDR2 FQGNSA. CDR3 protein: CASSVQGNEQFF. In DNA form, the CDR3 reads TGTGCCAGCAGCGTCCAGGGAAATGAGCAGTTCTTC. The full variable domain, completed using reference TRBV7-2 and TRBJ2-1, is GAGVSQSPSNKVTEKGKDVELRCDPISGHTALYWYRQSLGQGLEFLIYFQGNSAPDKSGLPSDRFSAERTGGSVSTLTIQRTQQEDSAVYLCASSVQGNEQFFGPGTRLTVL.

The rearrangement uses TRBV11-3 and TRBJ2-5; D remains ambiguous. V was trimmed by 0 bases and J by 4 bases, leaving 3 bases between them. Germline V lookup: CDR1 SGHNT, CDR2 YENEEA. CDR3 length: 12 residues. The CDR3 bases are TGTGCCAGCAGCTTAGAAGGAGAGACCCAGTACTTC. Translated, it gives CASSLEGETQYF.

The chain has TRBV7-2 and TRBJ2-1, with D perhaps assigned TRBD1 or TRBD2 (6 bases each). Germline values: CDR1 SGHTA, CDR2 FQGNSA. CDR3 length: 15 amino acids. The V end was cut by 5 bases, the J end by 2 bases, with 13 bases between. CDR3 residues: CASSPNRGAYNEQFF. The CDR3 coding sequence is TGTGCCAGCAGCCCAAATAGGGGGGCCTACAATGAGCAGTTCTTC.

Points on this clonotype: A read error likely explains this, since a far larger clone differs by one base. The chain couples TRBV6-1 to TRBJ1-1; D is uncertain. There are 14 residues in the CDR3. Germline CDR1 MNHNS, CDR2 SASEGT. V was clipped by 5 bases and J by 5 bases, with 15 bases between them. The CDR3 is CASSYSGGRTEAFF. The CDR3 coding sequence is TGTGCCAGCAGTTACAGTGGCGGGCGAACTGAAGCTTTCTTT.

There are many counts of this clonotype. The chain carries TRBV5-1 and TRBJ2-7; D gene unclear. The germline V gene has CDR1 SGHRS and CDR2 YFSETQ. There are 14 residues in the CDR3. V dropped 0 bases and J dropped 6 bases, with 13 bases sitting between them. This CDR3 reads CASSLDNRPCEQYF. CDR3 DNA: TGCGCCAGCAGCTTGGATAACCGCCCCTGCGAGCAGTACTTC.

This clonotype was counted at least ten times. This chain connects TRBV30 to TRBJ2-7, with TRBD1 as a possible D gene (5 bases). V lost 5 bases and J 5 bases, leaving 7 bases between the germline ends. Germline values: CDR1 GTSNPN, CDR2 SVGIG (reference sequence). CDR3 length: 10 amino acids. The CDR3 region has the DNA TGTGCCTGGGCCAGGGACGAGCAGTACTTC. It is translated as CAWARDEQYF.

This clonotype has a count of ten or more. The gene calls are TRBV6-1 and TRBJ1-4; tentatively, D is TRBD1 (5 bases). The CDR3 is 16 residues long. With 6 bases removed from V and 5 bases from J, the gap between germline ends came to 19 bases. Germline V lookup: CDR1 MNHNS, CDR2 SASEGT. The CDR3 loop reads CASSSLNSGLNEKLFF. CDR3 sequence (DNA): TGTGCCAGCAGCTCCCTTAATTCAGGGCTCAATGAAAAACTGTTTTTT.

Comment on this clonotype: A read error likely explains this, since a far larger clone differs by one base. The V and J genes are TRBV7-9 and TRBJ2-2, with 9 bases fitting TRBD2. CDR3 length equals 15 residues. Trimming at V came to 4 bases and at J to 3 bases, leaving 3 bases not matched to a gene. Germline CDR1 SEHNR, CDR2 FQNEAQ (reference sequence). CDR3 sequence reads: CASSSRTSDTGELFF. In DNA form, the CDR3 reads TGTGCCAGCAGCTCGCGGACTAGCGACACCGGGGAGCTGTTTTTT.

To note about this clonotype: The junction differs from germline at one of its ends, possibly a read error. The chain recombines TRBV4-2 with TRBJ2-6; D possibly corresponds to TRBD1 (6 bases). This CDR3 spans 15 amino acids. Per the germline V gene, CDR1 is LGHNA and CDR2 is YNFKEQ. Here the CDR3 reads CASSQAGAVANALTF. CDR3 nucleotide sequence: TGTGCCAGCAGCCAAGCAGGGGCTGTGGCCAACGCCCTGACTTTC.

This clonotype was counted many times. The rearrangement uses TRBV28 and TRBJ2-1; the match to TRBD2 covers 7 bases. The CDR3 is made up of 15 amino acids. The trim removed 3 bases at V and 4 bases at J, leaving 6 bases unmatched. CDR1 MDHEN and CDR2 SYDVKM come from the germline V gene. CDR3 DNA sequence: TGTGCCAGCAGTTTGACCAGCGGGGTATACAATGAGCAGTTCTTC. Residues: CASSLTSGVYNEQFF.

This clonotype appeared a few times. Given a much more abundant clone one base away, this may be a read error. The chain links TRBV25-1 to TRBJ1-3, with no clear D. From germline, CDR1 is MGHDK and CDR2 SYGVNS. The CDR3 consists of 14 residues. Written as DNA, the CDR3 is TGTTCCAGCAGTGAAGCTGGACCCCTCCGTACCATATATTTT. Its protein product is CSSSEAGPLRTIYF. Full variable domain (remainder filled in from reference TRBV25-1 and TRBJ1-3): EADIYQTPRYLVIGTGKKITLECSQTMGHDKMYWYQQDPGMELHLIHYSYGVNSTEKGDLSSESTVSRIRTEHFPLTLESARPSHTSQYLCSSSEAGPLRTIYFGEGSWLTVV.

Within the sample, this clonotype is large. V and J are TRBV12-3 or TRBV12-4 and TRBJ1-6, with a possible D match to TRBD1 (5 bases). The length of the CDR3 is 14 residues. V dropped 1 base and J dropped 7 bases, with 8 bases sitting between them. CDR3 sequence: CASSLEGRNSPLHF. The DNA for the CDR3 is TGTGCCAGCAGTTTAGAGGGGCGGAATTCACCCCTCCACTTT.

This clonotype has at least ten counts. The chain employs TRBV18 and TRBJ2-5; 12 nucleotides align to TRBD2. Per germline, CDR1 KGHSH and CDR2 LQKENI. The length of the CDR3 is 16 residues. V dropped 0 bases and J dropped 2; count of bases not matched to a gene: 1. The CDR3 DNA is TGTGCCAGCTCACCACCCGGACTAGCGGGGCAAGAGACCCAGTACTTC. Translated, it gives CASSPPGLAGQETQYF.

This clonotype was counted at least ten times. V and J are TRBV25-1 and TRBJ1-2; perhaps TRBD1 as D (6 bases). Looked up from germline, CDR1 is MGHDK and CDR2 is SYGVNS. The CDR3 length is 16 residues. Between the trimmed V and J ends, which lost 3 bases and 3 bases, there was a span of 17 bases. The CDR3 bases are TGTGCCAGCAGTGACTCCTTCGGGGGGCGAGACTATGGCTACACCTTC. Translated, it gives CASSDSFGGRDYGYTF.

A remark on this clonotype: This may be a read error: a much more frequent sequence differs by one nucleotide. The chain carries TRBV19 and TRBJ2-2; D may be TRBD2 (6 bases). This CDR3 has 15 amino acids. Germline lookup yields CDR1 LNHDA and CDR2 SQIVND (reference sequence). Trimming shortened V by 2 bases and J by 9 bases, and 16 bases separated the two germline ends. The DNA for the CDR3 is TGTGCCAGTAGTATAAGTAGCGGAGCAACCTGGGAGCTGTTTTTT. Translation: CASSISSGATWELFF.

This chain joins TRBV18 and TRBJ1-2; possibly TRBD1 for D (6 bases). The CDR3 has 17 residues. The germline V and J ends were trimmed by 1 base and 8 bases, with 23 bases remaining between them. Per the germline V gene, CDR1 is KGHSH and CDR2 is LQKENI. CDR3: CASSPRQADSGPEGYTF. The CDR3 bases are TGTGCCAGCTCACCACGCCAGGCGGACAGCGGGCCGGAGGGCTACACCTTC. The whole variable domain, filled in from reference TRBV18 and TRBJ1-2, reads NAGVMQNPRHLVRRRGQEARLRCSPMKGHSHVYWYRQLPEEGLKFMVYLQKENIIDESGMPKERFSAEFPKEGPSILRIQQVVRGDSAAYFCASSPRQADSGPEGYTFGSGTRLTVV.

This clonotype was recorded at least ten times. The genes are TRBV25-1 and TRBJ2-1; no clear D gene. This CDR3 region has 16 residues. Trimming left V 5 bases short and J 0 bases short, with 14 bases between. CDR1 and CDR2 (germline): MGHDK, SYGVNS. CDR3 residues: CASSLAGLSSYNEQFF. The CDR3 coding sequence is TGTGCCAGCAGTCTGGCAGGATTAAGCTCCTACAATGAGCAGTTCTTC.